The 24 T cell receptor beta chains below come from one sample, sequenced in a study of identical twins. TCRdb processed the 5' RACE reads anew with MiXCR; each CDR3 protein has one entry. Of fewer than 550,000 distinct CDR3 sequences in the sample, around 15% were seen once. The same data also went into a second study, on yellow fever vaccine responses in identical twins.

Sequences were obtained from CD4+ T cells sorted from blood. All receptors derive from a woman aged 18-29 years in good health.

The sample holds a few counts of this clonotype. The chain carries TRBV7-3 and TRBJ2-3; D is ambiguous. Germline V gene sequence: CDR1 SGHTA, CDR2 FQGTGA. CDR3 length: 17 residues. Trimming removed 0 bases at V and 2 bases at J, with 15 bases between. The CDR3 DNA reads TGTGCCAGCAGCTTAACGGCGGCAGTGGGGATCACAGATACGCAGTATTTT. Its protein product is CASSLTAAVGITDTQYF. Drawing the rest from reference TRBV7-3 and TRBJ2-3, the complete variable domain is GAGVSQTPSNKVTEKGKYVELRCDPISGHTALYWYRQSLGQGPEFLIYFQGTGAADDSGLPNDRFFAVRPEGSVSTLKIQRTERGDSAVYLCASSLTAAVGITDTQYFGPGTRLTVL.

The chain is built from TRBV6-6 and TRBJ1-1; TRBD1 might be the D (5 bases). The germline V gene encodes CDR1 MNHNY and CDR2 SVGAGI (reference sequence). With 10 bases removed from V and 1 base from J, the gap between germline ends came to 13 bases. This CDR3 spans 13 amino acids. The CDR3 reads CATRSGGNTEAFF. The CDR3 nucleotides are TGTGCCACCCGTTCGGGGGGGAACACTGAAGCTTTCTTT.

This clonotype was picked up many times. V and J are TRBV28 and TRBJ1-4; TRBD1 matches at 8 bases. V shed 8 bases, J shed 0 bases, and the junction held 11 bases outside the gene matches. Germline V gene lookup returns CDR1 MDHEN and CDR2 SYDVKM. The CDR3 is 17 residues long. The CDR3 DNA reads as TGTGCCAGCCTAACGCGTGACAGGGGTGCAACTAATGAAAAACTGTTTTTT. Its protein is CASLTRDRGATNEKLFF.

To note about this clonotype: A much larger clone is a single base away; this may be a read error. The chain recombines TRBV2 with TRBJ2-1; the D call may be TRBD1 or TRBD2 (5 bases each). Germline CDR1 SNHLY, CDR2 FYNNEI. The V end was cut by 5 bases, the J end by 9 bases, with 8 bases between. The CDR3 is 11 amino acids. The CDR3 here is CASSYGAEQFF. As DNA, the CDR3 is TGTGCCAGCAGTTACGGGGCTGAGCAGTTCTTC.

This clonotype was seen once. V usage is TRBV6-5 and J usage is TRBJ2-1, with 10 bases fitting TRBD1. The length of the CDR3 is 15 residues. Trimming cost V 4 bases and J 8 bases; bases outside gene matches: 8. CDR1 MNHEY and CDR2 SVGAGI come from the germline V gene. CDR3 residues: CASSLGQGSFDEQFF. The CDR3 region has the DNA TGTGCCAGCAGTTTGGGACAGGGGAGCTTCGATGAGCAGTTCTTC.

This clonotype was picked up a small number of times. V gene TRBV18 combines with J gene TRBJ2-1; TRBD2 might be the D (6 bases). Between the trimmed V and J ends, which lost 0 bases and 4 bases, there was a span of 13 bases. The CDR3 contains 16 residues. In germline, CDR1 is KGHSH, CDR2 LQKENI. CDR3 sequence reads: CASSPPAGSVYNEQFF. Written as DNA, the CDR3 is TGTGCCAGCTCACCACCGGCGGGGTCAGTATACAATGAGCAGTTCTTC.

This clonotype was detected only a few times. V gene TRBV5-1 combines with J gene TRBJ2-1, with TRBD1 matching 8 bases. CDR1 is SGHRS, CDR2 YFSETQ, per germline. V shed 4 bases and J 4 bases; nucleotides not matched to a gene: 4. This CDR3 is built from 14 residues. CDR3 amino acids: CASSPWTGYNEQFF. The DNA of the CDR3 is TGCGCCAGCAGCCCCTGGACAGGGTACAATGAGCAGTTCTTC.

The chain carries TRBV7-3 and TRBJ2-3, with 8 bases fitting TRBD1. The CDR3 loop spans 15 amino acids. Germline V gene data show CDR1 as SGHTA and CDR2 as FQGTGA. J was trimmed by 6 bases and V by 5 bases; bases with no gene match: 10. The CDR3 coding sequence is TGTGCCAGCAGCAGGACCGGACAGGGAACGGATACGCAGTATTTT. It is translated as CASSRTGQGTDTQYF.

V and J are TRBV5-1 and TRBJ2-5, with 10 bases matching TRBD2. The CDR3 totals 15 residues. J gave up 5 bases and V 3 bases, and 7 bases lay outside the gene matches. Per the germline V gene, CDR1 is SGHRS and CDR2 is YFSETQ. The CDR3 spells CASSSASGGRETQYF. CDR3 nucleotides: TGCGCCAGCAGCTCGGCTAGCGGGGGTCGCGAGACCCAGTACTTC.

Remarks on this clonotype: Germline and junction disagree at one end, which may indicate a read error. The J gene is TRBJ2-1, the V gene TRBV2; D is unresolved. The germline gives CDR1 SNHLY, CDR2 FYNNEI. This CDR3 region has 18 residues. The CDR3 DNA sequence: TGTGCCTGCAGTGCCTCCAGGTGGCTATTGGGGTTTAGTGATGAGCAGTTCTTC. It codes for CACSASRWLLGFSDEQFF.

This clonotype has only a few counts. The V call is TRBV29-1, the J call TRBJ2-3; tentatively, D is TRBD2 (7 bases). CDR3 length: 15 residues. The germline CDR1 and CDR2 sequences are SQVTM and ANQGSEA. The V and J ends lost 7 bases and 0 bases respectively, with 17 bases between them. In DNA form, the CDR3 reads TGCAGCGCCCAGGAGGCGGGGGCTAGCACAGATACGCAGTATTTT. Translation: CSAQEAGASTDTQYF.

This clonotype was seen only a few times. CDR3 protein: CASTQGPTEAFF. The CDR3 DNA follows: TGTGCCAGCACCCAGGGTCCAACTGAAGCTTTCTTT. This rearrangement joins TRBV6-6 to TRBJ1-1, with a possible D match to TRBD1 (5 bases). V was pared by 7 bases and J by 5 bases, with 11 bases between. This CDR3 is built from 12 residues. The V gene's germline CDR1 is MNHNY and CDR2 SVGAGI (reference sequence).

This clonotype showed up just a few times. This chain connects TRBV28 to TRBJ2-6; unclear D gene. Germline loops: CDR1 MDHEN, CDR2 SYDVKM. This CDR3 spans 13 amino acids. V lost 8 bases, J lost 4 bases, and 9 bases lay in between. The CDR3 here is CASWFGGANVLTF. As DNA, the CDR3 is TGTGCCAGCTGGTTCGGCGGGGCCAACGTCCTGACTTTC.

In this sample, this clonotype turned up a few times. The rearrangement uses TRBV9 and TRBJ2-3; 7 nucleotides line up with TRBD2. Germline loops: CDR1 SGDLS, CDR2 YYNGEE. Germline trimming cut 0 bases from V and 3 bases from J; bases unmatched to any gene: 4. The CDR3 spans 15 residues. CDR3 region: CASSVGLAVTDTQYF. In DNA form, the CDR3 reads TGTGCCAGCAGCGTAGGACTAGCAGTTACAGATACGCAGTATTTT.

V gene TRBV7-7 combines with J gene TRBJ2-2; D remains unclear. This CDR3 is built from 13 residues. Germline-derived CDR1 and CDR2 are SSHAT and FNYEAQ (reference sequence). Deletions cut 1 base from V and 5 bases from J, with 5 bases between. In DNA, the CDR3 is TGTGCCAGCAGCTTAGGGCAGACCGGGGAGCTGTTTTTT. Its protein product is CASSLGQTGELFF.

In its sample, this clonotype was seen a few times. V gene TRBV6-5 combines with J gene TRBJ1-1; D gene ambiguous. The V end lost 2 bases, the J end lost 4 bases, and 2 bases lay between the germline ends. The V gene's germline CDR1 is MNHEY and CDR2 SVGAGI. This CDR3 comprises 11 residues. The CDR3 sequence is CASSYRTEAFF. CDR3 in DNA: TGTGCCAGCAGTTACCGCACTGAAGCTTTCTTT.

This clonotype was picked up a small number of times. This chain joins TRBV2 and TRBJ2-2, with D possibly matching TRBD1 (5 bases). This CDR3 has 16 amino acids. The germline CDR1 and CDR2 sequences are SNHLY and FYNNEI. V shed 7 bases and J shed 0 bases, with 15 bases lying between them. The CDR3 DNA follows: TGTGCCAGCACCGTATCGACAGCAGCGAACACCGGGGAGCTGTTTTTT. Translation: CASTVSTAANTGELFF.

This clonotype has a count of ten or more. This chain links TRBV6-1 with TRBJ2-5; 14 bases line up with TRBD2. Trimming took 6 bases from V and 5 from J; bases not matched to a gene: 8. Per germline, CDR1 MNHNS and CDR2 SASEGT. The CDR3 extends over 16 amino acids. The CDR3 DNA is TGTGCCAGCAGGTGGACTAGCGGGGGGAATAGGGAGACCCAGTACTTC. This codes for CASRWTSGGNRETQYF.

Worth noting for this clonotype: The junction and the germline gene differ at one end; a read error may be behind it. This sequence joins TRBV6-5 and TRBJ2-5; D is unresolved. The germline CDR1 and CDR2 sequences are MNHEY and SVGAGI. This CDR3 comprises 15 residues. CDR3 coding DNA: TGTGCCAGCAGTCACTCAAGTGGTTCTGGAGAGACCCAGTACTTC. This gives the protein CASSHSSGSGETQYF.

The CDR3: CSAPEQGGTGELFF. Here the CDR3 DNA reads TGCAGTGCTCCTGAACAGGGAGGGACCGGGGAGCTGTTTTTT. The V gene is TRBV20-1, the J gene TRBJ2-2; a weak D match, TRBD2 (7 bases). V lost 5 bases and J lost 5, with 15 bases in between. This CDR3 comprises 14 residues. Germline V gene data show CDR1 as DFQATT and CDR2 as SNEGSKA (reference sequence).

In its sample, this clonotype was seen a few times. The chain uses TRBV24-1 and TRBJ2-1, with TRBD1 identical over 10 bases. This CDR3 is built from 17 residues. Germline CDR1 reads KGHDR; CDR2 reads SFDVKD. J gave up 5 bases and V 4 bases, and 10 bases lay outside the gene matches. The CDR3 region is CATSDRRQGARNNEQFF. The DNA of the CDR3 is TGTGCCACCAGTGACCGCCGACAGGGGGCACGGAACAATGAGCAGTTCTTC.

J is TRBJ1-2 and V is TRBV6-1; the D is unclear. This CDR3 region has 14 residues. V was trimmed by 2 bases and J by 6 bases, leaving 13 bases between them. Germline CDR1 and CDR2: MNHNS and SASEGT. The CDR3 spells CASSELGVGNGYTF. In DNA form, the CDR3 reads TGTGCCAGCAGTGAACTTGGGGTCGGGAATGGCTACACCTTC.

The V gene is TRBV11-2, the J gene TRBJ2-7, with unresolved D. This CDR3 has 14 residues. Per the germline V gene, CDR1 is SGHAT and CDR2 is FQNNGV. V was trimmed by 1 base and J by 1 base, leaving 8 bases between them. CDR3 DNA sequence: TGTGCCAGCAGCTTAGCTGTTGGGTCCTACGAGCAGTACGTC. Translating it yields CASSLAVGSYEQYV.

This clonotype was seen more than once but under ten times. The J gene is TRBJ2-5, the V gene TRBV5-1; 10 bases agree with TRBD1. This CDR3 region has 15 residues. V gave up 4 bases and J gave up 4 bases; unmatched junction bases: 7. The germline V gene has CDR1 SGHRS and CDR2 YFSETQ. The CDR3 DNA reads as TGCGCCAGCAGCCCACTGACAGGGGGCAGAGAGACCCAGTACTTC. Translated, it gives CASSPLTGGRETQYF.